This T cell receptor beta chain came from a study of identical twins. Study-level points and caveats: Zero-insertion findings could be partly confounded by invariant cells (MAIT and iNKT cells). While abundant cord blood beta clonotypes carried fewer insertions, memory repertoires showed no such pattern.

All of the donors were Caucasians in good health. Concerning this clonotype: Its target is not known.

A single record per CDR3 protein comes from TCRdb applying MiXCR to the 5' RACE reads. The data contain about 530,000 distinct CDR3 sequences, nearly 15% of them singletons. Another study also made use of these data, one on yellow fever vaccine responses in identical twins.

Source material: CD4+ T cells sorted from blood. The sequence came from a woman between 18 and 29 years old in good health.

The CDR3 DNA follows: TGTGCCAGCAGTGCCGGGGAGCTGTTTTTT. This encodes CASSAGELFF. V is TRBV2 and J is TRBJ2-2; no clear D gene. V was clipped by 4 bases and J by 6 bases, with 0 bases between them. Germline V gives CDR1 SNHLY, CDR2 FYNNEI. This CDR3 is built from 10 residues.